The 18 T cell receptor beta chains below were found in one sample sequenced in a study of T cell repertoires in cytomegalovirus infection. These TCRs are of unknown antigen specificity. TCRdb re-called the reads through MiXCR, storing one row per CDR3 protein. The sample lists approximately 350,000 distinct CDR3 sequences, about 32% occurring once. The material sequenced was cultured PBMCs, taken from culture after CMV antigen stimulation. Every receptor here comes from a human donor in good health (CMV status not recorded). Some clones in this sample may be carry-over from other donors' samples.

This clonotype has just a few counts. The chain combines TRBV7-2 with TRBJ2-5, with 11 bases fitting TRBD2. Germline V gene lookup returns CDR1 SGHTA and CDR2 FQGNSA. The junction had 8 bases not matched to a gene; V was cut back by 3 bases and J by 5 bases. The CDR3 sequence is 16 residues long. The CDR3 protein is CASSFIAGGREETQYF. CDR3 in DNA: TGTGCCAGCAGCTTTATAGCGGGAGGGCGTGAGGAGACCCAGTACTTC.

CDR3 DNA: TGTGCCAGCAACCTCAGGGACCACGAGCAGTACTTC. This gives the protein CASNLRDHEQYF. This chain connects TRBV28 to TRBJ2-7, with D perhaps given as TRBD1 or TRBD2 (5 bases each). The V and J ends lost 7 bases and 5 bases respectively, with 12 bases between them. Looked up from germline, CDR1 is MDHEN and CDR2 is SYDVKM. The length of the CDR3 is 12 residues.

The rearrangement uses TRBV5-6 and TRBJ2-7; tentative D call: TRBD1 (7 bases). The V end was cut by 2 bases, the J end by 2 bases, with 14 bases between. Germline V gene sequence: CDR1 SGHDT, CDR2 YYEEEE. CDR3 length: 15 residues. The CDR3 DNA sequence: TGTGCCAGCAGCTTCCAGGGGGGCGCGGCCTACGAGCAGTACGTC. This gives the protein CASSFQGGAAYEQYV.

With respect to this clonotype: A much larger clone lies one base from this, so it may be a read error. J is TRBJ2-5 and V is TRBV7-8; D is undetermined. The CDR3 is made up of 15 amino acids. Germline loops: CDR1 SGHVS, CDR2 FQNEAQ. CDR3 sequence: CACSLVPERQETQYF. The CDR3 DNA reads as TGTGCCTGCAGCTTAGTCCCTGAACGTCAAGAGACCCAGTACTTC.

The rearrangement uses TRBV12-3 or TRBV12-4 and TRBJ2-7; 7 nucleotides agree with TRBD1. The CDR3 loop spans 12 amino acids. The ends lost 2 bases at V and 7 bases at J; junction bases unmatched: 2. CDR3 DNA: TGTGCCAGCAGTTTAACAGGGGAAGAGCAGTACGTC. Amino acid sequence: CASSLTGEEQYV.

Ten or more counts support this clonotype. The V gene is TRBV7-8, the J gene TRBJ1-4; no clear D. Germline CDR1 SGHVS, CDR2 FQNEAQ. The CDR3 loop spans 16 amino acids. V was trimmed by 7 bases and J by 7 bases, leaving 22 bases between them. CDR3 protein: CASTTTQARYAEKLFF. The CDR3 DNA reads TGTGCCAGCACCACCACTCAGGCGCGCTATGCTGAAAAACTGTTTTTT. Combining the CDR3 with reference TRBV7-8 and TRBJ1-4 gives the whole variable domain GAGVSQSPRYKVAKRGQDVALRCDPISGHVSLFWYQQALGQGPEFLTYFQNEAQLDKSGLPSDRFFAERPEGSVSTLKIQRTQQEDSAVYLCASTTTQARYAEKLFFGSGTQLSVL.

The chain recombines TRBV6-1 with TRBJ1-2, with D uncertain. The V gene's germline CDR1 is MNHNS and CDR2 SASEGT. Trimming stripped 5 bases from V and 8 bases from J, with 12 bases between. The CDR3 totals 12 residues. CDR3 region: CASSSRTGGYTF. CDR3 nucleotide sequence: TGTGCCAGCAGTTCCCGGACCGGCGGCTACACCTTC.

The chain is built from TRBV2 and TRBJ2-1; TRBD1 matches at 7 bases. The CDR3 runs to 15 residues. Trimming cost V 6 bases and J 8 bases; bases outside gene matches: 13. Per the germline V gene, CDR1 is SNHLY and CDR2 is FYNNEI. CDR3 nucleotide sequence: TGTGCCAGCAGGCTACAGGGGCTCACCTGGGATGAGCAGTTCTTC. Residues: CASRLQGLTWDEQFF.

This clonotype was seen more than once but under ten times. This chain connects TRBV6-2 or TRBV6-3 to TRBJ1-1, with TRBD1 as a possible D gene (5 bases). CDR3 length: 13 amino acids. Germline-derived CDR1 and CDR2 are MNHEY and SVGEGT. The V end lost 11 bases, the J end lost 1 base, and 14 bases lay between the germline ends. The CDR3 is CAAQTDWNTEAFF. The CDR3 nucleotides read TGTGCCGCCCAGACAGATTGGAACACTGAAGCTTTCTTT.

The chain has TRBV12-3 or TRBV12-4 and TRBJ2-1; D gene unclear. The CDR3 length is 13 residues. Trimming stripped 6 bases from V and 4 bases from J, with 10 bases between. CDR3 region: CASSGYGYNEQFF. In DNA form, the CDR3 reads TGTGCCAGCAGCGGTTACGGGTACAATGAGCAGTTCTTC.

Only a few counts were recorded for this clonotype. V is TRBV6-2 or TRBV6-3 and J is TRBJ2-5; TRBD2 matches 8 bases. The junction had 9 bases not matched to a gene; V was cut back by 2 bases and J by 4 bases. The length of the CDR3 is 16 residues. Germline lookup yields CDR1 MNHEY and CDR2 SVGEGT. DNA for the CDR3: TGTGCCAGCAGTTACACCCCTTCAAGCGGGAGAGAGACCCAGTACTTC. Translation: CASSYTPSSGRETQYF.

This clonotype turned up a few times. This rearrangement joins TRBV7-3 to TRBJ2-3; D is undetermined. Germline V lookup: CDR1 SGHTA, CDR2 FQGTGA. CDR3 length: 16 amino acids. With 8 bases removed from V and 2 bases from J, the gap between germline ends came to 20 bases. The CDR3, as DNA: TGTGCCAGCTTGGAAATAGCAGGACGAAACACAGATACGCAGTATTTT. It yields the protein CASLEIAGRNTDTQYF.

This clonotype was detected many times. This sequence joins TRBV7-2 and TRBJ2-7, with 9 positions matching TRBD2. The CDR3 runs to 14 residues. V dropped 10 bases and J dropped 0; count of bases not matched to a gene: 7. The germline CDR1 and CDR2 sequences are SGHTA and FQGNSA. CDR3 DNA sequence: TGTGCCAACACCCTAGCGGGGAGCTCCTACGAGCAGTACGTC. Translating gives CANTLAGSSYEQYV.

This clonotype was counted a few times. V is TRBV28 and J is TRBJ1-1; TRBD1 is a possible D gene (5 bases). Germline CDR1 reads MDHEN; CDR2 reads SYDVKM. The CDR3 runs 13 residues. Trimming removed 6 bases from V and 5 bases from J, with 13 bases in between. CDR3 in amino acids: CASSPGTLTEAFF. The DNA for the CDR3 is TGTGCCAGCAGCCCCGGGACCTTGACTGAAGCTTTCTTT.

The chain has TRBV7-4 and TRBJ2-3; 10 positions agree with TRBD2. The CDR3 loop spans 19 amino acids. The V gene end was trimmed by 5 bases and the J gene end by 0 bases; junction bases not matched to a gene: 14. Germline CDR1 is SGHVT and CDR2 is SQSDAQ. CDR3 in DNA: TGTGCCAGCAGCCTCCCTGGGAGGGCTAGCGGGGGAAGCACAGATACGCAGTATTTT. This encodes CASSLPGRASGGSTDTQYF.

This clonotype was detected only a few times. CDR3 protein: CASSLGAGAPETQYF. DNA of the CDR3: TGTGCCAGCAGTTTAGGGGCGGGAGCTCCAGAGACCCAGTACTTC. The chain is built from TRBV12-3 or TRBV12-4 and TRBJ2-5, with 7 bases that match TRBD2. V gave up 1 base and J gave up 4 bases; unmatched junction bases: 6. This CDR3 is 15 amino acids long.

At least ten counts were recorded for this clonotype. The chain has TRBV7-2 and TRBJ2-5; 8 positions agree with TRBD2. This CDR3 region has 15 residues. With V trimmed by 2 bases and J by 4 bases, 6 bases remained unmatched. Germline values: CDR1 SGHTA, CDR2 FQGNSA. CDR3 DNA sequence: TGTGCCAGCAGCTTATTTTTTCTAGCGGGAGAGACCCAGTACTTC. It specifies CASSLFFLAGETQYF.

The rearrangement joins TRBV18 to TRBJ1-5; no definite D call. Trimming left V 3 bases short and J 1 base short, with 4 bases between. The germline V gene has CDR1 KGHSH and CDR2 LQKENI. The CDR3 runs 13 residues. Here the CDR3 DNA reads TGTGCCAGCTCACCGGTAAGCAATCAGCCCCAGCATTTT. This translates into CASSPVSNQPQHF.